These 5 T cell receptor beta chains were sequenced from one sample in a study of T cells in Graves' hyperthyroidism and ophthalmopathy. Using RNA transcripts as the source, TCR beta CDR3 regions were amplified. HTBI primers were employed in a first-round RT-PCR of the TCR CDR3. TCRdb re-called the multiplex PCR reads with MiXCR, one entry per CDR3 protein. The table has some 500,000 distinct CDR3 sequences, about 24% seen once. The sequencing input was blood. These receptors were collected from a woman under 40 with Graves' ophthalmopathy.

With regard to this clonotype: The CDR3 ends on some other residue instead of the conserved phenylalanine or tryptophan, so this is likely a read error. The chain is built from TRBV30 and TRBJ1-5, with D possibly TRBD1 on 6 matching bases. V was pared by 3 bases and J by 1 base, with 7 bases between. CDR3 length equals 13 residues. CDR1 is GTSNPN and CDR2 is SVGIG in the germline V gene (reference sequence). DNA of the CDR3: TGTGCCTGGAGAGGACAGAGCAATCAGCCCCAGCATTAT. It yields the protein CAWRGQSNQPQHY.

In its sample, this clonotype was seen a few times. Since the CDR3 does not end with the conserved phenylalanine or tryptophan, this likely comes from a read error. The rearrangement uses TRBV7-2 and TRBJ2-2, with 9 nucleotides matching TRBD2. Losses at the gene ends were 5 bases for V and 8 bases for J; bases not matched to a gene: 6. Germline V gene lookup returns CDR1 SGHTA and CDR2 FQGNSA. The CDR3 sequence is 14 residues long. CDR3 coding DNA: TGTGCCAGCAGCCAAAGGACTAGCGTAGGGGAGCTGTTTCTT. Protein: CASSQRTSVGELFL.

This rearrangement joins TRBV29-1 to TRBJ1-2, with a weak D call TRBD1 (6 bases). This CDR3 spans 14 amino acids. V was pared by 1 base and J by 7 bases, with 16 bases between. Germline CDR1 SQVTM, CDR2 ANQGSEA. CDR3 sequence reads: CSVEGEGGLFGYTF. The CDR3 nucleotides read TGCAGCGTTGAAGGAGAGGGGGGACTTTTTGGCTACACCTTC.

This clonotype has ten or more counts. The chain couples TRBV5-6 to TRBJ1-2; 7 bases map to TRBD1. Trimming at V came to 6 bases and at J to 8 bases, leaving 16 bases not matched to a gene. The length of the CDR3 is 15 residues. The germline V gene has CDR1 SGHDT and CDR2 YYEEEE. CDR3 DNA sequence: TGTGCCAGCATCCGTACAGGGGACCCATGGGGCGGCTACACCTTC. Protein: CASIRTGDPWGGYTF. Together with reference TRBV5-6 and TRBJ1-2, the CDR3 gives the full variable domain: DAGVTQSPTHLIKTRGQQVTLRCSPKSGHDTVSWYQQALGQGPQFIFQYYEEEERQRGNFPDRFSGHQFPNYSSELNVNALLLGDSALYLCASIRTGDPWGGYTFGSGTRLTVV.

This clonotype was seen repeatedly, ten times or more. The CDR3 region has the DNA TGTGCCAGCAGCCCCAAGGGAATCCAAGAGACCCAGTACTTC. Its translation is CASSPKGIQETQYF. The chain employs TRBV6-2 or TRBV6-3 and TRBJ2-5; no clear D gene. Looked up from germline, CDR1 is MNHEY and CDR2 is SVGEGT. V was pared by 6 bases and J by 1 base, with 12 bases between. The CDR3 length is 14 residues.